This T cell receptor beta chain was found in a study of blood T cells in healthy people across ages. Healthy Caucasian individuals from Russia aged about 6 to 100 were enrolled as donors. Study-level points and caveats: Whereas aged donors had fewer naive CD4+ cells, long-lived donors had more of them and higher diversity. The authors considered diversity estimates from one million T cells to be underestimates.

A remark on this clonotype: What it recognizes is unknown.

CDR3 length: 15 amino acids. With V trimmed by 4 bases and J by 0 bases, 6 bases remained unmatched. CDR1 is SQVTM and CDR2 is ANQGSEA in the germline V gene. Primers used in a second PCR of about 7 to 12 cycles were a sample-barcoded 5' primer and a J-beta primer mix. MiXCR was run by TCRdb on the 5' RACE reads, yielding one entry per CDR3 protein. The profile shows hundreds of thousands of distinct CDR3 sequences, more than 20% of them singletons. The receptor was isolated from a man between 65 and 80 years old in good health. This sequence joins TRBV29-1 and TRBJ2-3, with 8 nucleotides matching TRBD2. The material sequenced was blood. CDR3 amino acids: CSVGSSGSSTDTQYF. CDR3 nucleotides: TGCAGCGTTGGCTCCAGCGGGAGTAGCACAGATACGCAGTATTTT.